This T cell receptor (beta chain) was sequenced during a study of T cell responses to AZD1222 COVID-19 vaccine. Study-wide points: CD4 TCRs covered the whole spike, strongest at regions 160-218 and 743-854. Unmutated regions of variants are reportedly targeted by nearly half of spike-specific TCRs.

Clones were read by immunoSEQ multiplex PCR, and TCRdb kept only the in-frame ones, dropping some. The data show more than 150,000 clones, 85% to 95% seen once. Comments on this clone: Its antigen is still unknown.

CDR3 length: 13 residues. Germline CDR1 is SNHLY and CDR2 is FYNNEI. Trimming at V came to 8 bases and at J to 1 base, leaving 2 bases not matched to a gene. Sequenced here: peripheral blood, sampled on day 0 of AZD1222 vaccination. J is TRBJ2-7 and V is TRBV2, with 10 nucleotides matching TRBD1. This TCR derives from an adult in good health. CDR3 protein: CASGQGDSYEQYF. Written as DNA, the CDR3 is TGTGCCAGCGGACAGGGGGATTCCTACGAGCAGTACTTC.